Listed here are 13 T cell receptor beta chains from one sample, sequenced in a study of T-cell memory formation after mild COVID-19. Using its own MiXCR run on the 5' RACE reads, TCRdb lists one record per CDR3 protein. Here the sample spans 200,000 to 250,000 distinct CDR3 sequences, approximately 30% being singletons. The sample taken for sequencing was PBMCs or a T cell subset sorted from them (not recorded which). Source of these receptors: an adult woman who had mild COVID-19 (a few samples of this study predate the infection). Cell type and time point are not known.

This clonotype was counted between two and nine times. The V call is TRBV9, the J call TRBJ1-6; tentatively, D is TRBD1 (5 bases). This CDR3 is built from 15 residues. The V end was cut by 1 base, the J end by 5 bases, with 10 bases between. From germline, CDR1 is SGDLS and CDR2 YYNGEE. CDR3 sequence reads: CASSVNAGHNSPLHF. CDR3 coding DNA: TGTGCCAGCAGCGTAAACGCGGGGCATAATTCACCCCTCCACTTT.

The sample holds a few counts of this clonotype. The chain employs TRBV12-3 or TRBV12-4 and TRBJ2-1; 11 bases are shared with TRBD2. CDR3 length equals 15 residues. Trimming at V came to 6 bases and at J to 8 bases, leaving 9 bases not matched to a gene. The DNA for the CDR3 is TGTGCCAGCAGACCGCCCACTAGCGGGAGTGATGAGCAGTTCTTC. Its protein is CASRPPTSGSDEQFF.

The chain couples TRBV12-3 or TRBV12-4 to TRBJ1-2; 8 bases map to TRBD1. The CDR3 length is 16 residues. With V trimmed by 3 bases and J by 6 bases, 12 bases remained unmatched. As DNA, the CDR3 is TGTGCCAGCAGTTTGGAGTCAGCTGGCAGGGGGCATGGCTACACCTTC. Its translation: CASSLESAGRGHGYTF.

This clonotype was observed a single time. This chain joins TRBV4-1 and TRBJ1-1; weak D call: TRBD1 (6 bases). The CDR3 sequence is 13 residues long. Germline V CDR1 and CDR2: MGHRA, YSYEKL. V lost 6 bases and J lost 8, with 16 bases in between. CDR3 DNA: TGCGCCAGCAGGGACTGGACAGTCGGGGAAGCTTTCTTT. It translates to CASRDWTVGEAFF.

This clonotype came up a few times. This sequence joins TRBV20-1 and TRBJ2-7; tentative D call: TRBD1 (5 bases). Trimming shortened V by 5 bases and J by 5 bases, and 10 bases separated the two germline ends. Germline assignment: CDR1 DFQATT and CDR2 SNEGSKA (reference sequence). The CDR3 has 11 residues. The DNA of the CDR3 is TGCAGTGCTGCCTTAGGGGACGAGCAGTACTTC. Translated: CSAALGDEQYF.

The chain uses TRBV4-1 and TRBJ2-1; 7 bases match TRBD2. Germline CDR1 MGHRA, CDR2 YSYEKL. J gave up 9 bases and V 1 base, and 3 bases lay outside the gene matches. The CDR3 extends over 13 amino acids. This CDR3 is CASSQVWGGEQFF. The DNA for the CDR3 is TGCGCCAGCAGCCAAGTGTGGGGGGGTGAGCAGTTCTTC.

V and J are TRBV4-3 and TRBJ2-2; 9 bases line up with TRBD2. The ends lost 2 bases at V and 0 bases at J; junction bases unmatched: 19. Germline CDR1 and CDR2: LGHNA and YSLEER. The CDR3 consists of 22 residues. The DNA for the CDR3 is TGCGCCAGCAGCCAAATGTTGGCGGGAGGGATGGGAAAAACTGCGAACACCGGGGAGCTGTTTTTT. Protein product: CASSQMLAGGMGKTANTGELFF.

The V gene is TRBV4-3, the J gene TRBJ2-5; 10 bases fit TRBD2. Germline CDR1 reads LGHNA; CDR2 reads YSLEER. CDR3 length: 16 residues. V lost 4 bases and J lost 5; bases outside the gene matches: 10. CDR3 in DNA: TGCGCCAGCAGCCCCAGCCTAGCGGGAGAGGGGGAGACCCAGTACTTC. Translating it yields CASSPSLAGEGETQYF.

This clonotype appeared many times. The CDR3: CASSQGFGVAYEQYF. CDR3 nucleotides: TGCGCCAGCAGCCAAGGGTTCGGCGTAGCCTACGAGCAGTACTTC. The chain couples TRBV4-3 to TRBJ2-7; D gene uncertain. V was pared by 1 base and J by 2 bases, with 12 bases between. Germline-derived CDR1 and CDR2 are LGHNA and YSLEER. This CDR3 comprises 15 residues.

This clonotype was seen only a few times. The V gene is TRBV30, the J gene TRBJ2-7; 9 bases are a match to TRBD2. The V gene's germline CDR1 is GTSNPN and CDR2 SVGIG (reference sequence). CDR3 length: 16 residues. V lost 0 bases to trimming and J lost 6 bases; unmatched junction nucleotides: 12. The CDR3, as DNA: TGTGCCTGGAGTGTGATAGCGGGAGAGGCAATCGGCGAGCAGTACTTC. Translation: CAWSVIAGEAIGEQYF.

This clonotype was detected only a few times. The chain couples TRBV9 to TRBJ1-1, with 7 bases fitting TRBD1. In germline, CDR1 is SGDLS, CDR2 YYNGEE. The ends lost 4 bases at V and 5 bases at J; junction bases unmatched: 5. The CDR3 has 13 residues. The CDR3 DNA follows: TGTGCCAGCAGCCAGGGGGACGGAACTGAAGCTTTCTTT. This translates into CASSQGDGTEAFF. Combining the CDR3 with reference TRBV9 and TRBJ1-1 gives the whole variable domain DSGVTQTPKHLITATGQRVTLRCSPRSGDLSVYWYQQSLDQGLQFLIQYYNGEERAKGNILERFSAQQFPDLHSELNLSSLELGDSALYFCASSQGDGTEAFFGQGTRLTVV.

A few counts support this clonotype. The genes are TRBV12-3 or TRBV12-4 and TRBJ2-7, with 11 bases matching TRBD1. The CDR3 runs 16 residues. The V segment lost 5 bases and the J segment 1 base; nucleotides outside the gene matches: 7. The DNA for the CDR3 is TGTGCCAGCAGTCCTACCGGGACAGGGGGTTCCTACGAGCAGTACTTC. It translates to CASSPTGTGGSYEQYF.

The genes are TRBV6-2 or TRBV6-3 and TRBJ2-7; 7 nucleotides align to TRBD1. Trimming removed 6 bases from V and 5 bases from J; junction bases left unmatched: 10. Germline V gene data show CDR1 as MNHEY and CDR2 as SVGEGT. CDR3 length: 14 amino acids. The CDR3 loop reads CASSNRGLVDEQYF. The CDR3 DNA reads TGTGCCAGCAGCAACAGGGGCCTTGTAGACGAGCAGTACTTC.